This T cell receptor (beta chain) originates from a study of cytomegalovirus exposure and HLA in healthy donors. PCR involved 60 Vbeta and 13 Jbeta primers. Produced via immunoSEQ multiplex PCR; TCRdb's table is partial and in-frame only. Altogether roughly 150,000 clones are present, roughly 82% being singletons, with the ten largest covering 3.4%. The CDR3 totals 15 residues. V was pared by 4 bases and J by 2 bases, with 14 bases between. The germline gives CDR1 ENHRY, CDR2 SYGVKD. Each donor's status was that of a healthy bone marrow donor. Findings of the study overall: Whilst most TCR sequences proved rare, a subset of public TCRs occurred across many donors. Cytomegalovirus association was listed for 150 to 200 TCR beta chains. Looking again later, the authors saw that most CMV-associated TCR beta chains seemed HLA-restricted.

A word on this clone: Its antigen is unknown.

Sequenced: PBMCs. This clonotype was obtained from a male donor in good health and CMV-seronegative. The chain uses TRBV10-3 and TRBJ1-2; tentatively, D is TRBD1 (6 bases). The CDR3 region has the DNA TGTGCCATCAGTGCTCCGGGACAAAACAACTATGGCTACACCTTC. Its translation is CAISAPGQNNYGYTF.